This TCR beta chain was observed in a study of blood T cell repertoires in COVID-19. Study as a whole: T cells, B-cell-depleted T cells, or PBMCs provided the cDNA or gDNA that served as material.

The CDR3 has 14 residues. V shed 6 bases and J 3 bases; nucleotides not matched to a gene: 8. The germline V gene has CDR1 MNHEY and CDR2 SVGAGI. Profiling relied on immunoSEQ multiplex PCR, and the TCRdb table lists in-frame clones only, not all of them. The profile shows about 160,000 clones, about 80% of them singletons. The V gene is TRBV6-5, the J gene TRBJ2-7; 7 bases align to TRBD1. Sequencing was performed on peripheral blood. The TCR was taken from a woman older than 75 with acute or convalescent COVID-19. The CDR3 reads CASSQGTAGYEQYF. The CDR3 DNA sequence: TGTGCCAGCAGCCAAGGGACAGCTGGCTACGAGCAGTACTTC.